This T cell receptor beta chain was identified in a study of blood T cell repertoires in COVID-19. Turning to the study itself: Italy, Spain and the United States were the sources of the convalescent and acute COVID-19 samples. Nucleic acid was either cDNA or gDNA, and it came from T cells, B-cell-depleted T cells, or PBMCs.

In the original analysis: Nucleated cell counts were estimated from reference gene primer amplification. Libraries were prepared by immunoSEQ multiplex PCR; TCRdb keeps only in-frame clonotypes and omits some of them. V, J and clone size are taken as reported in that table, and D and trimming were inferred from the DNA itself. This sample carries about 58,000 clones, less than 90% of them seen once, and the ten largest clones take roughly 7.7%. This TCR was sampled from a woman in her 70s with active COVID-19. The sample comprised peripheral blood.

The CDR3 DNA follows: TGCGCCAGCAGCCCTCCTCCGGGACAGGAGGCCGGGGGCTACACCTTC. Its protein product is CASSPPPGQEAGGYTF. The chain is built from TRBV5-1 and TRBJ1-2; TRBD1 matches at 8 bases. The CDR3 contains 16 residues. Germline assignment: CDR1 SGHRS and CDR2 YFSETQ. Unmatched junction bases numbered 16, after V lost 4 bases and J lost 8 bases.